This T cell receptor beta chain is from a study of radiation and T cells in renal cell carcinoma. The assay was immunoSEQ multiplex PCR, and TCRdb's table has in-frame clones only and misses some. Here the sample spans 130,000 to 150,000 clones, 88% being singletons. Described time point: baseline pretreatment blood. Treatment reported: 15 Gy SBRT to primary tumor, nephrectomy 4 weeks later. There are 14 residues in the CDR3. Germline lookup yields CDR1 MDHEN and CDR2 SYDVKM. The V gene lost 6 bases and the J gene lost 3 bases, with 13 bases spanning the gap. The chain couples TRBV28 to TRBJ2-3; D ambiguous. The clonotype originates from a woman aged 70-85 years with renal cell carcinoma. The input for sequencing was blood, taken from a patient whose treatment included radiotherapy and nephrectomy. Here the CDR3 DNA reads TGTGCCAGCAGACCTACCGTCCGTACAGATACGCAGTATTTT. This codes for CASRPTVRTDTQYF.